This TCR beta chain comes out of a study of blood T cell repertoires in COVID-19. Study-level information: Acute and convalescent COVID-19 specimens originated in the United States, Italy and Spain. Nucleic acid was either cDNA or gDNA, and it came from T cells, B-cell-depleted T cells, or PBMCs.

Assay: immunoSEQ multiplex PCR; the TCRdb copy retains only in-frame clones and omits some. The table records over 250,000 clones, around 84% of them present only once. Germline V gene sequence: CDR1 LGHNT, CDR2 FRNRAP. This CDR3 comprises 14 residues. V lost 5 bases and J lost 6; bases outside the gene matches: 4. Participants spanned ages roughly 18 to 95 years and resided in 20 to 25 US areas. Donors were grouped by their self-reported clinical history. The chain recombines TRBV12-5 with TRBJ1-4, with 9 bases matching TRBD1. The sequence was obtained from a man aged 30-40 years with acute COVID-19. The sample taken for sequencing was PBMCs or T cells enriched from blood (not recorded which). The CDR3: CASGRGQGDEKLFF. The CDR3 DNA reads as TGTGCTAGTGGTAGGGGACAGGGCGATGAAAAACTGTTTTTT.